The entry below describes one T cell receptor (beta chain). V shed 0 bases, J shed 5 bases, and the junction held 7 bases outside the gene matches. Germline values: CDR1 SGDLS, CDR2 YYNGEE. This CDR3 region has 16 residues. In the authors' workflow: Amplification from reference gene primers served as the basis for estimated nucleated cell counts. Produced via immunoSEQ multiplex PCR; TCRdb's table is partial and in-frame only. Clonal size and the V and J genes are those of that table, whereas D and trimming came from the DNA. The sample yields 70,000 to 100,000 clones, 90% seen once. This specimen belongs to a study of blood T cell repertoires in COVID-19. Study overall: Italy, Spain and the United States were the sources of the convalescent and acute COVID-19 samples. The analysed material was cDNA or gDNA that came from T cells, B-cell-depleted T cells, or PBMCs.

This chain joins TRBV9 and TRBJ1-4; 7 nucleotides agree with TRBD1. Sequencing was carried out using peripheral blood. The sequence was collected from a man in his sixties with acute or convalescent COVID-19. The CDR3 sequence is CASSVGVVRGNEKLFF. The CDR3 DNA sequence: TGTGCCAGCAGCGTAGGAGTGGTCAGGGGGAATGAAAAACTGTTTTTT.